This T cell receptor beta chain was retrieved from a study of blood T cells in healthy people across ages. For the study at large: Per every two T cells, about one barcoded beta molecule was captured by template switching.

Together with a sample-barcoded 5' primer, a J-beta primer mix was included in a second PCR lasting roughly 7 to 11 cycles. TCRdb reanalysed the 5' RACE reads using MiXCR and keeps one entry per CDR3 protein. The sample comprises about 570,000 distinct CDR3 sequences, approximately 27% of which are singletons, and roughly 20% rests with the top ten. Study conclusions and caveats: Diversity of TCR beta correlated strongly with naive T cell percentage.

Each donor was a healthy Caucasian individual from Russia, aged about 6 to 100. Peripheral blood was drawn, around 9.3 milliliters per donor. The V end was cut by 4 bases, the J end by 4 bases, with 17 bases between. This CDR3 is built from 15 residues. The germline gives CDR1 SGHRS, CDR2 YFSETQ. To note about this clonotype: Its antigen is not identified.

The sequence was collected from a woman in her seventies in good health. The chain recombines TRBV5-1 with TRBJ1-1; possibly TRBD1 for D (6 bases). Sequencing used blood. CDR3 DNA: TGCGCCAGCAGCAGTGGGGCTGGACAGTCCACTGAAGCTTTCTTT. It specifies CASSSGAGQSTEAFF.